This T cell receptor beta chain stems from a study of CD8+CD57+ T cells in acquired aplastic anemia. Study information: DNA from sorted CD4+ and CD8+ cells averaged 3.2 ug. The study, taken as a whole, reports: No significant difference in CD8+ Simpson's diversity was found between patients and controls. There were 25 to 35 CD8+ CDR3 sequences that occurred in both patients and controls.

Profiling that covered TCR beta VDJ and CDR3 relied on genomic DNA as its template. In TCRdb, the reads were re-called with MiXCR into one record per CDR3 protein. The profile shows under 350,000 distinct CDR3 sequences, 45% to 70% of them singletons. This clonotype was picked up a small number of times. Its antigen is unknown. The germline gives CDR1 SNHLY, CDR2 FYNNEI. This CDR3 region has 14 residues. V was clipped by 0 bases and J by 6 bases, with 11 bases between them. Sequenced input: sorted CD4+, CD8+, or CD8+CD57+ T cells (not recorded which) from PBMCs. This TCR derives from a human donor with severe aplastic anemia or a healthy control (not recorded which). The rearrangement uses TRBV2 and TRBJ1-2; D might be TRBD1 (5 bases). The CDR3 sequence is CASSEAQRGDGYTF. In DNA, the CDR3 is TGTGCCAGCAGTGAAGCGCAAAGGGGAGATGGCTACACCTTC.